This T cell receptor (beta chain) comes out of a study of shared clonotypes between healthy human individuals. In replicate PCRs of sorted subsets, roughly 190 ng DNA, about 29,000 T cell genomes, was used. The method was immunoSEQ multiplex PCR; TCRdb's version includes in-frame clones alone and lacks a portion of them. The sample lists about 1.5 million clones, roughly 96% occurring once. A note on this clone: Its specificity is not known.

The V end lost 3 bases, the J end lost 4 bases, and 13 bases lay between the germline ends. CDR1 is ENHRY, CDR2 SYGVKD, per germline. There are 15 residues in the CDR3. Study-wide findings and caveats: As a rule, naive subsets had a larger estimated richness than memory subsets.

The TCR was taken from a man in his thirties or forties in good health. Source material: naive CD4+ T cells sorted from blood. Noted subset: CD45RA+ positively selected. V is TRBV10-3 and J is TRBJ2-1; perhaps TRBD2 as D (6 bases). The CDR3 region has the DNA TGTGCCATCAGTGACGGCGAGCGGGCTTACAATGAGCAGTTCTTC. This encodes CAISDGERAYNEQFF.